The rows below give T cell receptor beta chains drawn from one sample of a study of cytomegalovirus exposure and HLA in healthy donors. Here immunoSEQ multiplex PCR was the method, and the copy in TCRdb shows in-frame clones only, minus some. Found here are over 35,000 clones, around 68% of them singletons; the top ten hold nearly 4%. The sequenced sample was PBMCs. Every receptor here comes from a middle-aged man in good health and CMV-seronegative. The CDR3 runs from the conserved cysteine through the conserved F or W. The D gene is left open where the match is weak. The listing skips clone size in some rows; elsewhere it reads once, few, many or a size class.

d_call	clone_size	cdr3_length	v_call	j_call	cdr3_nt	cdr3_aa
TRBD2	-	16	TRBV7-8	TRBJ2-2	TGTGCCAGCAGCTTAGCGCGCGGGGGAGGCACCGGGGAGCTGTTTTTT	CASSLARGGGTGELFF
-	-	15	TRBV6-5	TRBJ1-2	TGTGCCAGCAGTTACGGGGGCGGAATTAACTATGGCTACACCTTC	CASSYGGGINYGYTF
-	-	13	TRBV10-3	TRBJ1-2	TGTGCCATCAGTGTGGGCGGGGAAGGTGGCTACACCTTC	CAISVGGEGGYTF
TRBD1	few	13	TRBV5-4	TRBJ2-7	TGTGCCAGCAGCTGGACAGGCTCCTACGAGCAGTACTTC	CASSWTGSYEQYF
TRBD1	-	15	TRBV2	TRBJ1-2	TGTGCCAGCCCACAAGGGGGCCGGGTAAACTATGGCTACACCTTC	CASPQGGRVNYGYTF
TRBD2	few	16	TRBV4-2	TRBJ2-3	TGTGCCAGCAGCCAACAGGGGGCTAGCGGGGGGGATACGCAGTATTTT	CASSQQGASGGDTQYF
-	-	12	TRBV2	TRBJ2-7	TGTGCCAGCAAGGACAGTTACTACGAGCAGTACTTC	CASKDSYYEQYF
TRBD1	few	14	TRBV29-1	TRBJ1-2	TGCAGCGTTGAAGATCTGAGGCAGGGGGATGGCTACACCTTC	CSVEDLRQGDGYTF
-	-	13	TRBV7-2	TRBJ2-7	TGTGCCAGCAGCTCGGACAGAGTGTACGAGCAGTACTTC	CASSSDRVYEQYF
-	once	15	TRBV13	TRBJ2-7	TGTGCCAGCAGCTCCCAACAGGGCAGCTCCTACGAGCAGTACTTC	CASSSQQGSSYEQYF
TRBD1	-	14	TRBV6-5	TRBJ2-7	TGTGCCAGCAGTGCCAAGACAGGGATCCACGAGCAGTACTTC	CASSAKTGIHEQYF
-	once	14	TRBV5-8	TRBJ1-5	TGTGCCAGCAGCTTCGGCGGACAAAATCAGCCCCAGCATTTT	CASSFGGQNQPQHF
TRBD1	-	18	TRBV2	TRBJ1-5	TGTGCCAGCAGTGAACGCGGACAGGGAATGGCCAGCAATCAGCCCCAGCATTTT	CASSERGQGMASNQPQHF
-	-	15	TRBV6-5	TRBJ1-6	TGTGCCAGCAGGAAAGAGAGCTCCTATAATTCACCCCTCCACTTT	CASRKESSYNSPLHF
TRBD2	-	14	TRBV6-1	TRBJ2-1	TGTGCCAGCAGTCCGGCGGGGGGGCAGGATGAGCAGTTCTTC	CASSPAGGQDEQFF
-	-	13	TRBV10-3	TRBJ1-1	TGTGCCATCAGTCCCAGGGTGAACACTGAAGCTTTCTTT	CAISPRVNTEAFF
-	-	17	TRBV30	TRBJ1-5	TGTGCCTGGAAGGGAAGGGGGACCGGGATGAACAATCAGCCCCAGCATTTT	CAWKGRGTGMNNQPQHF
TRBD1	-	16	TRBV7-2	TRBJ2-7	TGTGCCAGCAGCTTAGCTTCGACAGGGGGCAAATACGAGCAGTACTTC	CASSLASTGGKYEQYF
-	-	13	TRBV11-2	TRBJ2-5	TGTGCCAGCAGCCCTAGCAACCAAGAGACCCAGTACTTC	CASSPSNQETQYF
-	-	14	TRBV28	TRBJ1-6	TGTGCCAGCAGTCCCGGGCCGGGGAATTCACCCCTCCACTTT	CASSPGPGNSPLHF
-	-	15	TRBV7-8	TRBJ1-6	TGTGCCAGCAGCCCAATGGTGGGGTCAGGGTCACCCCTCCACTTT	CASSPMVGSGSPLHF
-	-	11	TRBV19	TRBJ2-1	TGTGCCAGTACGGAGAAAGATGAGCAGTTCTTC	CASTEKDEQFF
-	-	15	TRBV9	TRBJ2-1	TGTGCCAGCAGCCGGACTACTAGCTCCTACAATGAGCAGTTCTTC	CASSRTTSSYNEQFF
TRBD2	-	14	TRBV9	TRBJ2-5	TGTGCCAGCAGCTTTAGCGGGGCCGAAGAGACCCAGTACTTC	CASSFSGAEETQYF
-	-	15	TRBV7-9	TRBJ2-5	TGTGCCAGCAGTTGGGTCGCGACAGGACAAGAGACCCAGTACTTC	CASSWVATGQETQYF
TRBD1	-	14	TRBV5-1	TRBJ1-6	TGCGCCAGCAGCCCGGGACAGGGGTATTCACCCCTCCACTTT	CASSPGQGYSPLHF
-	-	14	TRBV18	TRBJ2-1	TGTGCCAGCTCACCACTAACTCAGGGAAATGAGCAGTTCTTC	CASSPLTQGNEQFF
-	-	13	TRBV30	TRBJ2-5	TGTGCCTGGGGCGACTCGTTACAAGAGACCCAGTACTTC	CAWGDSLQETQYF
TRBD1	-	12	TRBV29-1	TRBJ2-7	TGCAGCGTTGACATAACAGGGGGCGAGCAGTACTTC	CSVDITGGEQYF
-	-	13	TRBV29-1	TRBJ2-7	TGCAGCGCCGAAGGTGGGGGCCCTACGAAGCAGTACTTC	CSAEGGGPTKQYF
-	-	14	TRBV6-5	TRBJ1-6	TGTGCCAGCAGTTCGGGGAGTTTGGATTCACCCCTCCACTTT	CASSSGSLDSPLHF
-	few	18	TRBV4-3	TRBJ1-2	TGCGCCAGCAGCCAAGAATCTGGTTTCCGGGAGTTCGGCTATGGCTACACCTTC	CASSQESGFREFGYGYTF
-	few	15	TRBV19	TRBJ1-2	TGTGCCAGTAGTATAGAAGGTGCAGGGGACTATGGCTACACCTTC	CASSIEGAGDYGYTF
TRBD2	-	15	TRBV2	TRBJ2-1	TGTGCCAGCGGCTGGACTAGCGGGGGGCGAGGGGAGCAGTTCTTC	CASGWTSGGRGEQFF
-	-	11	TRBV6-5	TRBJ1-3	TGTGCCAGCACTTTCGGAGACACCATATATTTT	CASTFGDTIYF
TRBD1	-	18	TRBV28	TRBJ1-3	TGTGCCAGCAGCCGCTCGGACAGGGGGCTTCTGTCTGGAAACACCATATATTTT	CASSRSDRGLLSGNTIYF
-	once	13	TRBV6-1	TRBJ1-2	TGTGCCAGCAGTGAGTGGGCAGACTATGGCTACACCTTC	CASSEWADYGYTF
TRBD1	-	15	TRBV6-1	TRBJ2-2	TGTGCCAGCAGTGGCGACAGGGGTAACACCGGGGAGCTGTTTTTT	CASSGDRGNTGELFF
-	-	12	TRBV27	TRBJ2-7	TGTGCCAGCAGTCAAGGGGGCTACGAGCAGTACTTC	CASSQGGYEQYF
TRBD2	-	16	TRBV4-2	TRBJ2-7	TGTGCCAGCAGCCAAGTATCTAGCGGGGCCTCCTACGAGCAGTACTTC	CASSQVSSGASYEQYF
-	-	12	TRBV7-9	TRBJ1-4	TGTGCCAGCAGCTACAGTGGGGAAAAACTGTTTTTT	CASSYSGEKLFF
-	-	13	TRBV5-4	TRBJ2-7	TGTGCCAGCAGCTTCAGGGGAATGGACGAGCAGTACTTC	CASSFRGMDEQYF
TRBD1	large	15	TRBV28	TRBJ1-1	TGTGCCAGCAGCCCCCGGACAGGGTATGGGACTGAAGCTTTCTTT	CASSPRTGYGTEAFF
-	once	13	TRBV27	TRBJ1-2	TGTGCCAGCAGTTTTTCGGCAGCGCAGGGCTACACCTTC	CASSFSAAQGYTF
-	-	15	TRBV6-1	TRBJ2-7	TGTGCCAGCAGTGACACCCTCGGGGGTTCCTACGAGCAGTACTTC	CASSDTLGGSYEQYF
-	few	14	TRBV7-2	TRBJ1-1	TGTGCCAGCAGCTTTGTGGAGGGGCGGGCTGAAGCTTTCTTT	CASSFVEGRAEAFF